Included here is one TCR beta chain sequence, with context. The source of the sample is a study of blood T cell repertoires in COVID-19. The overall study: T cells, B-cell-depleted T cells, or PBMCs supplied cDNA or gDNA.

J lost 2 bases, V lost 2 bases, and 3 bases had no gene match. Germline assignment: CDR1 SNHLY and CDR2 FYNNEI. This CDR3 has 14 amino acids. Original analysis: Amplification of reference gene primers provided the estimated nucleated cell counts. Repertoires were generated with immunoSEQ multiplex PCR, while TCRdb's copy carries only in-frame clones and drops some. That table is the source of V, J and clone size, and D and trimming were worked out from the DNA. This table has about 74,000 clones, 84% appearing once. Material: peripheral blood. This clonotype was sampled from a man in his 70s with acute or convalescent COVID-19. The V gene is TRBV2, the J gene TRBJ2-7, with TRBD2 identical over 7 bases. Here the CDR3 reads CASSEWGGAYEQYF. The CDR3 DNA reads as TGTGCCAGCAGTGAATGGGGAGGGGCCTACGAGCAGTACTTC.